The clone carrying this TCR beta chain was found a few times. The sample is drawn from a study of regulatory T cells in long-lasting Graves disease. The length of the CDR3 is 12 residues. J lost 4 bases, V lost 9 bases, and 3 bases had no gene match. Germline CDR1 reads LNHNV; CDR2 reads YYDKDF (reference sequence). The sample's time point: newly diagnosed GD, antithyroid drugs for less than 3 months. The TCR library used RNA extracted from PBMCs. Libraries of TCR beta came from iRepertoire HTBI primers plus Arm-PCR of CDR3 regions. TCRdb passed the multiplex PCR reads through MiXCR, listing each CDR3 protein once. This sample has 400,000 to 500,000 distinct CDR3 sequences, with about 15% found just once. These same data were also listed under a study on T cells in Graves' hyperthyroidism and ophthalmopathy. From that paper: Diagnosis of hyperthyroidism was new in patients aged 18 to 65, and its duration was under 2 months.

The source of this sequence is a woman in her 30s with Graves disease. Material: peripheral blood mononuclear cells (PBMCs), obtained at new diagnosis, from a patient treated with antithyroid drugs. The chain links TRBV15 to TRBJ2-1; 7 bases match TRBD1. The CDR3 DNA sequence: TGTGCCACTACGGGACAGTACAATGAGCAGTTCTTC. Protein: CATTGQYNEQFF.